This T cell receptor beta chain was found in a study of T cell responses to AZD1222 COVID-19 vaccine. Study context: Samples with a second dose at about 4 or about 12 weeks were pooled together.

Study outcomes and limitations: Reportedly, nearly half of unique spike TCRs recognized epitopes outside B.1.351/B.1.1.7 mutations.

Sequenced by immunoSEQ multiplex PCR; TCRdb stores in-frame clones only, minus some. This sample has roughly 140,000 clones; 91% occur once, and the top ten carry approximately 5.2%. CDR1 is MNHNY, CDR2 SVGAGI, per germline (reference sequence). Trimming pared 2 bases from V and 9 bases from J, leaving 11 bases between. The CDR3 has 13 amino acids. About this clone itself: The target antigen is unknown.

This TCR was sampled from an adult in good health. The chain employs TRBV6-6 and TRBJ2-1; D gene unclear. This specimen was peripheral blood, taken on day 0 of AZD1222 vaccination. CDR3 sequence (DNA): TGTGCCAGCAGTTACGTAAACCTTGGTGAGCAGTTCTTC. Translation: CASSYVNLGEQFF.